A selection of T cell receptor beta chains follows, all from one sample in a study of response to subunit inactivated influenza vaccine. MiXCR, applied by TCRdb to the RT-PCR reads, yields one record per CDR3 protein. The data hold 450,000 to 600,000 distinct CDR3 sequences, with 7.6% observed a single time. The specimen comprised PBMCs from blood, sampled around 25 months after vaccination. These receptor sequences come from a man between 50 and 75 years old who received an inactivated influenza vaccine. The CDR3 runs from the conserved cysteine through the conserved F or W. Clone size is stated in some rows and not others, as once, few, many or a class when expanded.

.,TRBV12-3/TRBV12-4,TRBJ2-1,CASSWVNEQFF
few,TRBV3-1,TRBJ2-5,CASSRPSEETQYF
few,TRBV12-3/TRBV12-4,TRBJ2-7,CASSLPGVYEQYF
many,TRBV12-3/TRBV12-4,TRBJ2-3,CASSPGLIGDTQYF
.,TRBV6-5,TRBJ1-1,CASSYSTATLGGEAFF
few,TRBV12-3/TRBV12-4,TRBJ1-5,CASRTGQGVNQPQHF
many,TRBV18,TRBJ1-1,CASSRSRGSMNTEAFF
few,TRBV12-3/TRBV12-4,TRBJ1-6,CASRGDRGYNSPLHF
.,TRBV2,TRBJ2-7,CASTTWGLAFYEQYF
.,TRBV6-1,TRBJ2-7,CASSEPGPYEQYF
few,TRBV20-1,TRBJ2-1,CSARDYSSAGAGSYNEQFF
.,TRBV27,TRBJ2-7,CASCHRTGVNHKEGQYF
few,TRBV5-1,TRBJ2-3,CASSLLVLGDTQYF
.,TRBV7-7,TRBJ2-5,CASSQTPRGEGETQYF
.,TRBV9,TRBJ1-2,CASTQTGNYGYTF
many,TRBV7-9,TRBJ1-1,CASSLAVLNTEAFF
many,TRBV11-2,TRBJ2-3,CASSPQGATQYF